Each of the 31 T cell receptor beta chains below was sequenced from the same sample in a study of blood T cell repertoires in COVID-19. Profiling relied on immunoSEQ multiplex PCR, and the TCRdb table lists in-frame clones only, not all of them. The data show around 150,000 clones, around 90% seen once. Sample: peripheral blood. All receptors derive from a woman aged 55-69 years with active or convalescent COVID-19.

The chain links TRBV24-1 to TRBJ1-2; D is unresolved. The germline gives CDR1 KGHDR, CDR2 SFDVKD. Between the trimmed V and J ends, which lost 1 base and 0 bases, there was a span of 20 bases. CDR3 length: 19 residues. DNA of the CDR3: TGTGCCACCAGTGATTTTAAAAGCGGAAAGGAGGACCCTAACTATGGCTACACCTTC. Translated, it gives CATSDFKSGKEDPNYGYTF.

The CDR3 DNA sequence: TGTGCCAGCAGCCTAGACAGGGGCTACGAGCAGTACTTC. Its protein product is CASSLDRGYEQYF. This chain joins TRBV13 and TRBJ2-7; 8 nucleotides align to TRBD1. Looked up from germline, CDR1 is PRHDT and CDR2 is FYEKMQ (reference sequence). V was clipped by 5 bases and J by 3 bases; unmatched bases: 3. CDR3 size: 13 residues.

This sequence joins TRBV30 and TRBJ1-5, with D possibly matching TRBD1 (6 bases). The V end lost 2 bases, the J end lost 2 bases, and 10 bases lay between the germline ends. CDR3 length: 14 residues. Germline CDR1 and CDR2: GTSNPN and SVGIG (reference sequence). CDR3 nucleotides: TGTGCCTGGAGTTGGTCAGGGGGCAATCAGCCCCAGCATTTT. Translated: CAWSWSGGNQPQHF.

Regarding this clone: In the same sample, other DNA sequences code for this CDR3. The chain uses TRBV7-9 and TRBJ2-1; TRBD2 aligns across 7 bases. V shed 5 bases, J shed 7 bases, and the junction held 5 bases outside the gene matches. The length of the CDR3 is 13 residues. CDR1 SEHNR and CDR2 FQNEAQ come from the germline V gene (reference sequence). CDR3 sequence (DNA): TGTGCCAGCAGCCTGGGAGCGGGAAATGAGCAGTTCTTC. Its protein is CASSLGAGNEQFF.

This clone was counted a single time. The rearrangement links TRBV7-2 to TRBJ2-5; TRBD2 matches 8 bases. The ends lost 1 base at V and 5 bases at J; junction bases unmatched: 6. CDR3 length equals 15 residues. In germline, CDR1 is SGHTA, CDR2 FQGNSA. CDR3 sequence (DNA): TGTGCCAGCAGCTTAGTAGCGGGGACGGTGGAGACCCAGTACTTC. Its protein is CASSLVAGTVETQYF.

This clone was found a few times. The CDR3, as DNA: TGTGCCAGCAGTTACTCGTCGGGTCCAAGGGAGCTGTTTTTT. The encoded protein is CASSYSSGPRELFF. V is TRBV6-5 and J is TRBJ2-2; D is ambiguous. The CDR3 has 14 residues. CDR1 is MNHEY and CDR2 is SVGAGI in the germline V gene. V lost 0 bases to trimming and J lost 9 bases, with 11 bases between them.

The V call is TRBV7-3, the J call TRBJ1-6; D call uncertain. The CDR3 runs 15 residues. Trimming took 1 base from V and 8 from J, leaving 12 bases between them. Germline CDR1 reads SGHTA; CDR2 reads FQGTGA. CDR3 in amino acids: CASSLKAAPYSPLHF. The CDR3 DNA follows: TGTGCCAGCAGCTTAAAGGCGGCACCTTATTCACCCCTCCACTTT.

This chain connects TRBV6-1 to TRBJ1-5; D not certain. V lost 0 bases, J lost 4 bases, and 7 bases lay in between. The V gene's germline CDR1 is MNHNS and CDR2 SASEGT. This CDR3 is 14 amino acids long. The CDR3 loop is CASSEAGKNQPQHF. In DNA form, the CDR3 reads TGTGCCAGCAGTGAAGCCGGGAAGAATCAGCCCCAGCATTTT.

The V call is TRBV9, the J call TRBJ1-2; D may be TRBD1 (6 bases). This CDR3 region has 16 residues. The ends were cut back, 1 base at V and 4 bases at J, with 17 bases in the middle. Germline values: CDR1 SGDLS, CDR2 YYNGEE. CDR3 DNA: TGTGCCAGCAGCGTATCAGGGGCCCAAACCCTCTATGGCTACACCTTC. Protein: CASSVSGAQTLYGYTF.

The rearrangement links TRBV6-5 to TRBJ1-3; D may be TRBD1 (5 bases). The ends were cut back, 4 bases at V and 0 bases at J, with 10 bases in the middle. This CDR3 is built from 15 residues. Germline CDR1 and CDR2: MNHEY and SVGAGI. The CDR3 DNA is TGTGCCAGCAGTTGGGGCAGACACTCTGGAAACACCATATATTTT. Protein: CASSWGRHSGNTIYF.

The count of this clone is one. The V and J genes are TRBV5-1 and TRBJ2-5, with D perhaps matching TRBD1 (6 bases). Germline lookup yields CDR1 SGHRS and CDR2 YFSETQ. The CDR3 sequence is 15 residues long. V was trimmed by 4 bases and J by 0 bases, leaving 13 bases between them. The CDR3 sequence is CASSVGTQHQETQYF. The CDR3 region has the DNA TGCGCCAGCAGCGTCGGGACACAACACCAAGAGACCCAGTACTTC.

The chain is built from TRBV12-3 or TRBV12-4 and TRBJ2-5; D gene ambiguous. This CDR3 has 13 residues. V dropped 8 bases and J dropped 7 bases, with 17 bases sitting between them. The CDR3 spells CASSLSGIWTQYF. CDR3 coding DNA: TGTGCCAGCTCCTTGTCGGGTATTTGGACCCAGTACTTC.

The chain is built from TRBV4-3 and TRBJ2-7, with TRBD1 identical over 7 bases. This CDR3 comprises 15 residues. The ends lost 1 base at V and 7 bases at J; junction bases unmatched: 10. CDR1 and CDR2 (germline): LGHNA, YSLEER. The CDR3 DNA is TGCGCCAGCAGCCAAGGAGCGACAGGGACAAGGGAGCAGTACTTC. It specifies CASSQGATGTREQYF.

CDR3 coding DNA: TGTGCCATCAGTGACCCCAGGGGGAGGGAGACCCAGTACTTC. Its protein product is CAISDPRGRETQYF. This rearrangement joins TRBV10-3 to TRBJ2-5; D may be TRBD1 (7 bases). The CDR3 spans 14 residues. Between the trimmed V and J ends, which lost 3 bases and 5 bases, there was a span of 13 bases. The V gene's germline CDR1 is ENHRY and CDR2 SYGVKD.

This rearrangement joins TRBV4-2 to TRBJ2-5, with TRBD2 as a possible D gene (6 bases). The CDR3 covers 13 residues. Deletions cut 0 bases from V and 5 bases from J, with 7 bases between. Germline values: CDR1 LGHNA, CDR2 YNFKEQ. CDR3 sequence reads: CASSQDRGETQYF. The CDR3 region has the DNA TGTGCCAGCAGCCAAGACCGGGGGGAGACCCAGTACTTC.

In its sample, this clone was seen once. The rearrangement uses TRBV6-5 and TRBJ2-7; 10 nucleotides align to TRBD2. The CDR3 length is 15 residues. Per the germline V gene, CDR1 is MNHEY and CDR2 is SVGAGI. Trimming removed 6 bases from V and 5 bases from J; junction bases left unmatched: 10. In DNA, the CDR3 is TGTGCCAGCAGCGCCGGGACTAGCGCGAGCCACGAGCAGTACTTC. Its protein is CASSAGTSASHEQYF.

This clone occurred once. V and J are TRBV18 and TRBJ1-3; the D is unclear. The CDR3 sequence is 13 residues long. CDR1 and CDR2 from the germline V gene are KGHSH and LQKENI. V was cut by 1 base and J by 6 bases, with 7 bases left in between. The CDR3 bases are TGTGCCAGCTCACCACAGGGAGCAAACACCATATATTTT. This encodes CASSPQGANTIYF.

CDR3 DNA: TGTGCCAGCAGTACGGGACAGGGGAGCACTGAAGCTTTCTTT. Amino acid sequence: CASSTGQGSTEAFF. The chain recombines TRBV6-6 with TRBJ1-1, with 10 bases fitting TRBD1. Germline-derived CDR1 and CDR2 are MNHNY and SVGAGI (reference sequence). CDR3 length equals 14 residues. The V segment lost 5 bases and the J segment 4 bases; nucleotides outside the gene matches: 4.

The rearrangement links TRBV12-3 or TRBV12-4 to TRBJ2-7, with 7 bases matching TRBD1. CDR3 length: 13 residues. Losses at the gene ends were 2 bases for V and 6 bases for J; bases not matched to a gene: 4. The CDR3 DNA is TGTGCCAGCAGTTTAAGGGGGCTCGGCGAGCAGTACTTC. Residues: CASSLRGLGEQYF.

The rearrangement joins TRBV5-5 to TRBJ2-1; TRBD1 is a possible D gene (6 bases). V gave up 4 bases and J gave up 5 bases, with 16 bases separating them. The CDR3 runs 15 residues. The V gene's germline CDR1 is SGHKS and CDR2 YYEKEE (reference sequence). The CDR3 coding sequence is TGTGCCAGCAGCCGGTCTAGGACAGACAACAATGAGCAGTTCTTC. Translation: CASSRSRTDNNEQFF.

The chain joins TRBV21-1 to TRBJ1-2; the table's D call TRBD1 went unverified against the DNA. TRBV21-1 represents a pseudogene. CDR3 length equals 14 residues. CDR3 protein: CASSKGQGIYGYTF. CDR3 in DNA: TGTGCCAGCAGCAAAGGTCAGGGCATCTATGGCTACACCTTC.

V is TRBV7-9 and J is TRBJ2-2, with D possibly TRBD1 on 6 matching bases. The CDR3 sequence is 15 residues long. From germline, CDR1 is SEHNR and CDR2 FQNEAQ (reference sequence). The V and J ends lost 0 bases and 4 bases respectively, with 9 bases between them. CDR3 region: CASSLAGQPTGELFF. CDR3 nucleotide sequence: TGTGCCAGCAGCTTAGCCGGACAGCCCACCGGGGAGCTGTTTTTT.

The rearrangement joins TRBV19 to TRBJ2-7; D is perhaps TRBD2 (6 bases). Trimming left V 5 bases short and J 6 bases short, with 20 bases between. The CDR3 has 15 residues. Germline CDR1 reads LNHDA; CDR2 reads SQIVND (reference sequence). CDR3 in amino acids: CASSPPGGVSGEQYF. In DNA, the CDR3 is TGTGCCAGTAGTCCCCCCGGAGGGGTCTCCGGCGAGCAGTACTTC.

The CDR3 is CASNRATNEKLFF. CDR3 DNA: TGTGCCAGCAATCGGGCAACTAATGAAAAACTGTTTTTT. The chain is built from TRBV2 and TRBJ1-4, with D unresolved. This CDR3 is built from 13 residues. Per the germline V gene, CDR1 is SNHLY and CDR2 is FYNNEI. V was clipped by 7 bases and J by 0 bases, with 6 bases between them.

A word on this clone: One end of the junction is discordant with germline, which a read error may explain. V is TRBV20-1 and J is TRBJ1-1; a possible D gene is TRBD1 (5 bases). The CDR3 totals 8 residues. Germline V CDR1 and CDR2: DFQATT, SNEGSKA (reference sequence). The CDR3 DNA sequence: TGCAGTGCTACCCTAGACAGCTTC. Encoded protein: CSATLDSF.

The rearrangement links TRBV18 to TRBJ1-1; D ambiguous. The CDR3 has 11 amino acids. With 3 bases removed from V and 8 bases from J, the gap between germline ends came to 7 bases. The germline CDR1 and CDR2 sequences are KGHSH and LQKENI. The CDR3 coding sequence is TGTGCCAGCTCACCTAACAAGGAAGCTTTCTTT. Its translation: CASSPNKEAFF.

In regard to this clone: The junction does not match germline at one end; this may be a read error. V and J are TRBV19 and TRBJ1-2; TRBD1 matches 7 bases. The CDR3 loop spans 12 amino acids. CDR1 and CDR2 from the germline V gene are LNHDA and SQIVND (reference sequence). CDR3 nucleotides: TGTGCCAGTAGTATGGCGTCTGGGACAGCCAACTTC. Translated: CASSMASGTANF.

The chain employs TRBV15 and TRBJ1-1; 9 bases map to TRBD1. Germline CDR1 and CDR2: LNHNV and YYDKDF (reference sequence). The CDR3 extends over 21 amino acids. J gave up 4 bases and V 0 bases, and 21 bases lay outside the gene matches. The CDR3 spells CATSRDLLGQGLWGSGTEAFF. CDR3 sequence (DNA): TGTGCCACCAGCAGAGATTTGTTAGGACAGGGGTTGTGGGGTAGCGGCACTGAAGCTTTCTTT.

The V gene is TRBV2, the J gene TRBJ1-3, with a weak D call TRBD1 (5 bases). Trimming took 7 bases from V and 1 from J, leaving 20 bases between them. The CDR3 is 17 amino acids. In germline, CDR1 is SNHLY, CDR2 FYNNEI. The DNA for the CDR3 is TGTGCCAGCACGAACGGGGGGAGGCTGAAGTCTGGAAACACCATATATTTT. This codes for CASTNGGRLKSGNTIYF. The full variable domain, in which reference TRBV2 and TRBJ1-3 provide the parts outside the CDR3, is EPEVTQTPSHQVTQMGQEVILRCVPISNHLYFYWYRQILGQKVEFLVSFYNNEISEKSEIFDDQFSVERPDGSNFTLKIRSTKLEDSAMYFCASTNGGRLKSGNTIYFGEGSWLTVV.

The chain combines TRBV11-3 with TRBJ2-7; D might be TRBD1 (6 bases). V lost 2 bases, J lost 1 base, and 9 bases lay in between. Germline assignment: CDR1 SGHNT and CDR2 YENEEA. The CDR3 has 14 amino acids. The CDR3, as DNA: TGTGCCAGCAGCTTATACAGGGATTCCTACGAGCAGTACTTC. Its protein is CASSLYRDSYEQYF.

Here the CDR3 DNA reads TGTGCCTGGAGTGTACGGCGGGCTGAAGCTTTCTTT. Protein product: CAWSVRRAEAFF. The chain combines TRBV30 with TRBJ1-1; D gene unclear. This CDR3 region has 12 residues. The V end lost 0 bases, the J end lost 6 bases, and 8 bases lay between the germline ends. The germline V gene encodes CDR1 GTSNPN and CDR2 SVGIG (reference sequence).